This T cell receptor (beta chain) is drawn from a study of OX40 agonist ivuxolimab in advanced cancers. Concerning the study at large: Ivuxolimab was a fully human IgG2 agonistic monoclonal antibody targeting the costimulatory receptor OX40 (CD134). The paper covers the monotherapy dose-escalation part of the phase I ivuxolimab trial, which included N ≈ 50 patients. Intravenous ivuxolimab was administered to patients every 2 weeks at six dose levels: 0.01, 0.1, 0.3, 1.5, 3 and 10 mg/kg. Partial responses occurred in three dose-escalation patients: two with cutaneous melanoma and one with hepatocellular carcinoma. The purpose of peripheral TCRbeta sequencing was to test whether ivuxolimab changed TCR sequence diversity and led to clonal T-cell expansion. Prior anti-PD-1, anti-PD-L1 or anti-CTLA-4 therapy was permitted, and checkpoint inhibitors had been received by about 44% of dose-escalation patients. In the dose-escalation cohort, more than 75% of patients were male, and the mean age was approximately 60 years, with a range of about 23 to 85. Of the approximately 50 patients in dose escalation, 19 had hepatocellular carcinoma, around 15 had melanoma, 9 had renal cell carcinoma and 9 had head and neck cancer. Broader findings and caveats from the paper: In partial responders in the 0.1-3.0 mg/kg groups, normalized peripheral clonal expansion was found to be among the lowest, especially among CD8+ T cells. At doses from 0.1 to 3.0 mg/kg, clonal expansion was seen in both CD4+ and CD8+ blood T cells between baseline and week 6. Low levels of normalized T-cell clonal expansion were also seen in some patients who did not respond. After ivuxolimab, expanded clones were on average more numerous among CD8+ T cells than among CD4+ T cells. The antigen specificity of the peripheral T cells that underwent clonal expansion was not determined.

For sequencing of the TCRbeta CDR3 region, genomic DNA was extracted from the sorted cells. The immunoSEQ Assay was used for sequencing of TCRbeta CDR3 regions. TCRdb took over this immuneACCESS table, retaining in-frame rearrangements with V and J assigned. Such tables are incomplete; in checked studies, under half of the missing clones stem from an unresolved V gene, and the remainder is unexplained. Here the sample has under 80,000 clones; more than 75% occur a single time. The ten largest clones represent approximately 5.1% of the sample. Remarks on this clone: Its binding antigen is unknown. The sample holds no much larger clone one base away, and base qualities are not on file.

The trial excluded patients who had a history of autoimmune disease or who were on systemic immunosuppression. In every dose cohort, peripheral blood was drawn for TCR sequencing at baseline, cycle 4 day 1, and cycle 7 day 1. Samples came from an open-label, multicenter, first-in-human phase I dose-escalation trial of ivuxolimab. Adults with locally advanced or metastatic melanoma, renal cell carcinoma, hepatocellular carcinoma or head and neck squamous cell carcinoma were enrolled in the trial. Before TCR sequencing, CD4+ and CD8+ T cells were separately sorted from peripheral blood. This TCR came from an adult with an advanced solid tumor such as melanoma, head and neck, liver or kidney cancer. The source material was CD4+ or CD8+ T cells sorted from blood, sampled in a trial of the OX40 agonist ivuxolimab.

The CDR3 reads as follows: CASSRGLAGPLGTDTQYF. The nucleotides are TGTGCCAGCAGCCGGGGACTAGCGGGACCCCTCGGCACAGATACGCAGTATTTT. The receptor chain draws on TRBV28 and TRBJ2-3; 13 of the junction bases match TRBD2. The V end gives up 6 bases and the J end 1 base, leaving 10 bases in the junction not matched to a gene. The CDR3 runs 18 amino acids, cysteine and phenylalanine included. Only CDR3 DNA remains: 54 bases, in frame from the first base. Per the germline V gene, MDHEN is the CDR1 and SYDVKM is the CDR2.